The 15 T cell receptor beta chains given below trace back to one sample, sequenced in a study of T cells in women clearing cervical HPV infection. The assay was immunoSEQ multiplex PCR, and TCRdb's table has in-frame clones only and misses some. The specimen's table records roughly 35,000 clones. The sequenced sample consisted of blood buffy coat. These receptors all stem from a woman between 18 and 69 years old with a cervical HPV16 infection that either progressed to CIN3+ or cleared (not recorded which).

Details on this clone: The read falls 3 residues short of the CDR3 end, and the missing part is taken from the germline J gene. The J gene is TRBJ2-3, the V gene TRBV12-3 or TRBV12-4, with 10 bases fitting TRBD2. Trimming took 7 bases from V and 3 from J; bases not matched to a gene: 7. This CDR3 has 15 residues. The CDR3 is CASNPSGRGTDTQYF. The CDR3 DNA, read in part, is TGTGCCAGCAACCCTAGCGGGAGAGGGACAGATACG.

This clone ranks as medium-sized in terms of frequency. The read finishes 3 residues shy of the CDR3 end, and the germline J gene is used to complete it. The rearrangement links TRBV18 to TRBJ2-5; weak D call: TRBD1 (6 bases). Germline V CDR1 and CDR2: KGHSH, LQKENI. The CDR3 runs 14 residues. V was shortened by 3 bases and J by 5 bases, with 13 bases between the two germline ends. This CDR3 is CASSPFYRDETQYF. Incomplete CDR3 DNA: TGTGCCAGCTCACCTTTTTACAGGGATGAGACC. The variable domain in full, completed from reference TRBV18 and TRBJ2-5, reads NAGVMQNPRHLVRRRGQEARLRCSPMKGHSHVYWYRQLPEEGLKFMVYLQKENIIDESGMPKERFSAEFPKEGPSILRIQQVVRGDSAAYFCASSPFYRDETQYFGPGTRLLVL.

The CDR3 sequence: CSASASGYEQYF. The CDR3 DNA, read in part, is TGCAGTGCTAGTGCTAGCGGCTACGAG. The gene calls are TRBV20-1 and TRBJ2-7, with 7 bases that match TRBD2. Sequencing ends 3 residues short of the CDR3 end; the germline J gene provides the rest. V lost 3 bases, J lost 3 bases, and 2 bases stayed unmatched. Germline V CDR1 and CDR2: DFQATT, SNEGSKA (reference sequence). CDR3 length: 12 residues.

The CDR3 region is CASSSTASEQYF. The CDR3 bases that were read are TGTGCCAGCAGCTCGACAGCCTCCGAG. The chain joins TRBV11-3 to TRBJ2-7, with D perhaps TRBD1 (5 bases). Coverage ceases 3 residues before the CDR3 finishes, and the germline J gene fills in the end. This CDR3 spans 12 amino acids. V gave up 4 bases and J gave up 6 bases, with 10 bases separating them. In germline, CDR1 is SGHNT, CDR2 YENEEA. Filled out from reference TRBV11-3 and TRBJ2-7, the complete variable domain reads EAGVVQSPRYKIIEKKQPVAFWCNPISGHNTLYWYLQNLGQGPELLIRYENEEAVDDSQLPKDRFSAERLKGVDSTLKIQPAELGDSAVYLCASSSTASEQYFGPGTRLTVT.

With regard to this clone: The read ends 3 residues before the CDR3 terminus; that terminus is restored from the germline J gene. The chain couples TRBV6-2 or TRBV6-3 to TRBJ2-2; D is undetermined. Germline V gene sequence: CDR1 MNHEY, CDR2 SVGEGT. Between the trimmed V and J ends, which lost 6 bases and 7 bases, there was a span of 15 bases. This CDR3 has 14 amino acids. The covered CDR3 bases are TGTGCCAGCAGGTGGCCAGCTCGCGGCGGGGAG. Amino acid sequence: CASRWPARGGE. The entire CDR3 sequence reads CASRWPARGGELFF.

As concerns this clone: The CDR3 end is not reached by the read, which stops 3 residues before it; the germline J gene fills it in. This rearrangement joins TRBV19 to TRBJ2-5; possible D gene TRBD2, 6 bases. The CDR3 is 13 amino acids. Trimming removed 2 bases from V and 3 bases from J, with 7 bases in between. The germline gives CDR1 LNHDA, CDR2 SQIVND (reference sequence). CDR3 DNA, as far as it was read: TGTGCCAGTAGTATATCGGGGGAAGAGACC. Its protein is CASSISGEET. The CDR3 reads in full as CASSISGEETQYF.

In regard to this clone: The observed sequence ends 3 residues before the CDR3 terminus, with the missing tail filled in from the germline J gene. The chain recombines TRBV19 with TRBJ2-3, with no clear D. CDR3 length: 12 residues. Germline V gene sequence: CDR1 LNHDA, CDR2 SQIVND (reference sequence). V lost 5 bases to trimming and J lost 2 bases, with 5 bases between them. Partial CDR3 DNA: TGTGCCAGTAGTCCCAACACAGATACG. This encodes CASSPNTDT. The entire CDR3 reads CASSPNTDTQYF.

Of note for this clone: The read ends 3 residues early relative to the CDR3; the germline J gene fills the gap. This chain links TRBV5-6 with TRBJ2-5; D is uncertain. This CDR3 comprises 12 residues. V lost 4 bases and J 5 bases, leaving 9 bases between the germline ends. Germline assignment: CDR1 SGHDT and CDR2 YYEEEE. CDR3 sequence: CASSQIGETQYF. CDR3 DNA, as far as it was read: TGTGCCAGCAGCCAAATTGGCGAGACC.

A remark on this clone: From the germline J gene comes the end of the CDR3, since the read stops 3 residues before it. The rearrangement joins TRBV7-9 to TRBJ1-6, with D perhaps TRBD1 (6 bases). Germline V gene data show CDR1 as SEHNR and CDR2 as FQNEAQ (reference sequence). V was shortened by 10 bases and J by 10 bases, with 17 bases between the two germline ends. CDR3 length: 13 residues. CDR3 loop: CATSDSAGSPLHF. CDR3 bases read: TGTGCCACCTCGGACAGCGCAGGATCACCC.

Of note for this clone: The sequence runs out 3 residues before the end of the CDR3; the remainder is reconstructed from the germline J gene. The rearrangement uses TRBV12-5 and TRBJ2-2, with D tentatively TRBD1 or TRBD2 (6 bases each). The CDR3 has 17 residues. Trimming stripped 1 base from V and 5 bases from J, with 17 bases between. Germline values: CDR1 LGHNT, CDR2 FRNRAP. CDR3 DNA (partial): TGTGCTAGTGGTTTGGACGCCGGAGGGGGTTGGACCGGGGAG. It specifies CASGLDAGGGWTGE. The full-length CDR3 reads as CASGLDAGGGWTGELFF.

On this clone itself: The CDR3 end is not reached by the read, which stops 3 residues before it; the germline J gene fills it in. The chain carries TRBV11-1 and TRBJ1-1, with D possibly being TRBD1 (6 bases). Trimming stripped 4 bases from V and 1 base from J, with 10 bases between. The CDR3 contains 14 residues. Germline V gives CDR1 SGHAT, CDR2 FQDESV (reference sequence). CDR3 sequence: CASSWRGRNTEAFF. The sequenced part of the CDR3 DNA is TGTGCCAGCAGCTGGCGGGGGCGGAACACTGAA.

Worth noting for this clone: The missing CDR3 end, 3 residues past where the read stops, is filled in from the germline J gene. V gene TRBV28 combines with J gene TRBJ1-2; D is possibly TRBD1 (6 bases). The CDR3 has 15 residues. V shed 4 bases and J shed 6 bases, with 18 bases lying between them. Germline V gene lookup returns CDR1 MDHEN and CDR2 SYDVKM. CDR3 region: CASSSRSRDIHGYTF. The sequenced part of the CDR3 DNA is TGTGCCAGCAGTTCGAGGTCCCGGGACATTCATGGC.

For this clone: The read comes to an end 3 residues before the CDR3 does, leaving the germline J gene to fill in the end. J is TRBJ2-7 and V is TRBV5-1; TRBD2 matches at 7 bases. The CDR3 has 15 amino acids. V shed 1 base and J 0 bases; nucleotides not matched to a gene: 4. Germline CDR1 SGHRS, CDR2 YFSETQ. CDR3 DNA (partial): TGCGCCAGCAGCTTGTCGGCGGGAGACTCCTACGAG. This gives the protein CASSLSAGDSYE. In full, the CDR3 reads CASSLSAGDSYEQYF. Full variable domain (rest looked up from reference TRBV5-1 and TRBJ2-7): KAGVTQTPRYLIKTRGQQVTLSCSPISGHRSVSWYQQTPGQGLQFLFEYFSETQRNKGNFPGRFSGRQFSNSRSEMNVSTLELGDSALYLCASSLSAGDSYEQYFGPGTRLTVT.

About this clone itself: Read sequence stops 3 residues before the CDR3 end, and the germline J gene provides the missing end. The J gene is TRBJ1-1, the V gene TRBV15, with D unclear. CDR1 LNHNV and CDR2 YYDKDF come from the germline V gene (reference sequence). Trimming stripped 0 bases from V and 5 bases from J, with 13 bases between. The CDR3 runs 15 residues. The part of the CDR3 DNA that was read is TGTGCCACCAGCAGAGAGCGCACACGAGGGACTGAA. This sequence encodes CATSRERTRGTE. The whole CDR3 reads CATSRERTRGTEAFF.

Of note for this clone: The CDR3 is cut off 3 residues early in the read; its end comes from the germline J gene. The rearrangement links TRBV19 to TRBJ1-6; perhaps TRBD1 as D (6 bases). From germline, CDR1 is LNHDA and CDR2 SQIVND (reference sequence). The V and J ends lost 5 bases and 7 bases respectively, with 12 bases between them. This CDR3 has 14 amino acids. The CDR3 region is CASSPTQGNSPLHF. The covered CDR3 bases are TGTGCCAGTAGTCCCACCCAGGGGAATTCACCC.